The 20 T cell receptor beta chains presented below share a single source sample, sequenced in a study of chemoradiotherapy in HPV16-positive cancers. The assay was immunoSEQ multiplex PCR, and TCRdb's table has in-frame clones only and misses some. This sample has approximately 12,000 clones; about two thirds occur once, and the top ten carry 7.5% to 8.5%. Sample acquisition took place from a patient who underwent chemoradiotherapy. The receptors shown here come from a human donor with HPV-associated anogenital cancer.

The chain has TRBV18 and TRBJ1-1, with TRBD1 as a possible D gene (6 bases). Trimming took off 1 base at V and 0 bases at J, with 12 bases between the two ends. Germline V lookup: CDR1 KGHSH, CDR2 LQKENI. The CDR3 has 16 amino acids. The CDR3 sequence is CASSPRQADMNTEAFF. CDR3 DNA: TGTGCCAGCTCACCACGACAGGCCGACATGAACACTGAAGCTTTCTTT.

The gene calls are TRBV15 and TRBJ2-3; 9 bases fit TRBD2. Germline CDR1 LNHNV, CDR2 YYDKDF (reference sequence). CDR3 length: 15 residues. Trimming took 5 bases from V and 8 from J; bases not matched to a gene: 11. CDR3 sequence: CATSHQDSGSGTQYF. The CDR3 nucleotides read TGTGCCACCAGCCACCAGGATAGCGGGAGTGGTACGCAGTATTTT.

This clone was recorded once. The gene calls are TRBV29-1 and TRBJ2-7, with 10 bases fitting TRBD2. The junction had 6 bases not matched to a gene; V was cut back by 3 bases and J by 4 bases. The germline gives CDR1 SQVTM, CDR2 ANQGSEA. This CDR3 contains 14 residues. CDR3 residues: CSVEGLAGAYEQYF. CDR3 bases: TGCAGCGTTGAGGGTCTAGCGGGAGCGTACGAGCAGTACTTC.

This clone was counted only a few times. V usage is TRBV27 and J usage is TRBJ2-3; perhaps TRBD2 as D (7 bases). V lost 10 bases and J lost 3, with 20 bases in between. From germline, CDR1 is MNHEY and CDR2 SMNVEV (reference sequence). This CDR3 has 15 amino acids. CDR3 sequence: CATSGGLVATDTQYF. In DNA, the CDR3 is TGTGCCACCTCCGGGGGGCTAGTCGCGACAGATACGCAGTATTTT.

The genes are TRBV6-1 and TRBJ1-3; D remains ambiguous. V was pared by 6 bases and J by 1 base, with 10 bases between. Germline CDR1 MNHNS, CDR2 SASEGT. The CDR3 consists of 14 residues. The CDR3 bases are TGTGCCAGCAGCCAAACCCATTCTGGAAACACCATATATTTT. This sequence encodes CASSQTHSGNTIYF.

The J gene is TRBJ2-6, the V gene TRBV30; D gene uncertain. The CDR3 length is 15 residues. V lost 3 bases and J lost 0, with 9 bases in between. Germline values: CDR1 GTSNPN, CDR2 SVGIG (reference sequence). The DNA of the CDR3 is TGTGCCTGGAGCGGACGGGCCTCTGGGGCCAACGTCCTGACTTTC. As protein: CAWSGRASGANVLTF.

This clone showed up just a few times. V is TRBV5-6 and J is TRBJ1-5, with 9 bases matching TRBD1. V dropped 2 bases and J dropped 0; count of bases not matched to a gene: 3. The germline CDR1 and CDR2 sequences are SGHDT and YYEEEE. The CDR3 runs to 16 residues. CDR3 sequence (DNA): TGTGCCAGCAGCTTTGGGACAGGGAGTAGCAATCAGCCCCAGCATTTT. It codes for CASSFGTGSSNQPQHF.

This clone was recorded a few times. The rearrangement links TRBV15 to TRBJ2-3; TRBD1 matches at 7 bases. V lost 5 bases and J lost 0; bases outside the gene matches: 2. The CDR3 is 14 residues long. Germline assignment: CDR1 LNHNV and CDR2 YYDKDF (reference sequence). CDR3 DNA: TGTGCCACCAGCCGGGACAGCAGCACAGATACGCAGTATTTT. Translated: CATSRDSSTDTQYF.

The V call is TRBV5-1, the J call TRBJ2-3; the match to TRBD2 covers 12 bases. Germline values: CDR1 SGHRS, CDR2 YFSETQ. V shed 0 bases and J 3 bases; nucleotides not matched to a gene: 2. The CDR3 totals 16 residues. CDR3 protein: CASSLAGTSGTDTQYF. The CDR3 DNA reads TGCGCCAGCAGCTTGGCCGGGACTAGCGGGACAGATACGCAGTATTTT.

The chain couples TRBV5-6 to TRBJ1-3, with D hard to call. The ends were cut back, 4 bases at V and 2 bases at J, with 7 bases in the middle. CDR1 is SGHDT, CDR2 YYEEEE, per germline. The CDR3 sequence is 13 residues long. DNA for the CDR3: TGTGCCAGCAGCCTCGAAACTGGAAACACCATATATTTT. Its translation: CASSLETGNTIYF.

This clone came up a few times. V usage is TRBV19 and J usage is TRBJ1-2; D not resolved. This CDR3 has 14 residues. The V gene lost 1 base and the J gene lost 2 bases, with 8 bases spanning the gap. The germline gives CDR1 LNHDA, CDR2 SQIVND (reference sequence). In DNA, the CDR3 is TGTGCCAGTAGTATAGTCGGAGGGAACTATGGCTACACCTTC. As protein: CASSIVGGNYGYTF.

This sequence joins TRBV7-8 and TRBJ2-1; 9 positions agree with TRBD2. V was pared by 3 bases and J by 6 bases, with 9 bases of the junction left unmatched. This CDR3 contains 16 residues. Germline lookup yields CDR1 SGHVS and CDR2 FQNEAQ. CDR3 protein: CASSFGLREGLNEQFF. CDR3 in DNA: TGTGCCAGCAGCTTTGGTTTGCGGGAGGGCCTCAATGAGCAGTTCTTC. Supplemented by reference TRBV7-8 and TRBJ2-1, the full variable domain reads GAGVSQSPRYKVAKRGQDVALRCDPISGHVSLFWYQQALGQGPEFLTYFQNEAQLDKSGLPSDRFFAERPEGSVSTLKIQRTQQEDSAVYLCASSFGLREGLNEQFFGPGTRLTVL.

The chain joins TRBV29-1 to TRBJ1-1; a possible D gene is TRBD1 (6 bases). Germline V gives CDR1 SQVTM, CDR2 ANQGSEA. Trimming cost V 4 bases and J 0 bases, with 21 bases left between them. The CDR3 covers 17 residues. DNA for the CDR3: TGCAGCGTTGCCGTAAACCCGACAGGTATGGTGAACACTGAAGCTTTCTTT. It yields the protein CSVAVNPTGMVNTEAFF.

This clone was recorded only once. The genes are TRBV5-4 and TRBJ2-3; 11 bases agree with TRBD2. There are 16 residues in the CDR3. J lost 1 base, V lost 4 bases, and 5 bases had no gene match. Germline CDR1 SGHNT, CDR2 YYREEE (reference sequence). CDR3 sequence reads: CASSRGLAEGTDTQYF. DNA for the CDR3: TGTGCCAGCAGCCGGGGACTAGCGGAGGGCACAGATACGCAGTATTTT.

This clone qualifies as large. The V gene is TRBV4-3, the J gene TRBJ1-2; TRBD1 matches at 7 bases. Germline V gene data show CDR1 as LGHNA and CDR2 as YSLEER. This CDR3 region has 15 residues. V dropped 4 bases and J dropped 6; count of bases not matched to a gene: 11. The CDR3, as DNA: TGCGCCAGCAGCCGAAGCAGGACAGGTTCTGATGGCTACACCTTC. It yields the protein CASSRSRTGSDGYTF.

Details on this clone: The same CDR3 is also encoded by other DNA sequences in this sample. The chain couples TRBV2 to TRBJ1-5; the D gene is possibly TRBD1 (6 bases). CDR1 and CDR2 from the germline V gene are SNHLY and FYNNEI. Trimming took 1 base from V and 7 from J, leaving 11 bases between them. CDR3 length: 14 residues. CDR3 sequence: CASSEGPGAQPQHF. The CDR3 DNA follows: TGTGCCAGCAGTGAAGGCCCGGGGGCACAGCCCCAGCATTTT.

The chain couples TRBV14 to TRBJ1-1; possibly TRBD1 for D (5 bases). Trimming cost V 0 bases and J 7 bases, with 9 bases left between them. The CDR3 loop spans 13 amino acids. Germline-derived CDR1 and CDR2 are SGHDN and FVKESK. The CDR3 loop reads CASSQDWGSEAFF. Written as DNA, the CDR3 is TGTGCCAGCAGCCAAGATTGGGGGAGTGAAGCTTTCTTT.

This clone was recorded once. The chain joins TRBV28 to TRBJ2-7, with 13 bases matching TRBD2. In germline, CDR1 is MDHEN, CDR2 SYDVKM. The length of the CDR3 is 14 residues. Trimming cost V 8 bases and J 4 bases; bases outside gene matches: 5. The CDR3 protein is CASGTSGKGYEQYF. CDR3 DNA: TGTGCCAGCGGGACTAGCGGGAAGGGGTACGAGCAGTACTTC.

This chain connects TRBV6-1 to TRBJ2-7, with 10 bases that match TRBD2. CDR3 length equals 14 residues. Unmatched junction bases numbered 6, after V lost 9 bases and J lost 1 base. Germline values: CDR1 MNHNS, CDR2 SASEGT. The CDR3 here is CASTSGDKSYEQYF. Here the CDR3 DNA reads TGTGCCAGTACTAGCGGGGACAAGTCCTACGAGCAGTACTTC.

This clone has just a few counts. The rearrangement joins TRBV28 to TRBJ2-7; D is undetermined. CDR3 length: 12 amino acids. The V end lost 4 bases, the J end lost 3 bases, and 7 bases lay between the germline ends. The germline CDR1 and CDR2 sequences are MDHEN and SYDVKM. CDR3 sequence reads: CASSYYRYEQYF. In DNA, the CDR3 is TGTGCCAGCAGTTATTACCGCTACGAGCAGTACTTC.